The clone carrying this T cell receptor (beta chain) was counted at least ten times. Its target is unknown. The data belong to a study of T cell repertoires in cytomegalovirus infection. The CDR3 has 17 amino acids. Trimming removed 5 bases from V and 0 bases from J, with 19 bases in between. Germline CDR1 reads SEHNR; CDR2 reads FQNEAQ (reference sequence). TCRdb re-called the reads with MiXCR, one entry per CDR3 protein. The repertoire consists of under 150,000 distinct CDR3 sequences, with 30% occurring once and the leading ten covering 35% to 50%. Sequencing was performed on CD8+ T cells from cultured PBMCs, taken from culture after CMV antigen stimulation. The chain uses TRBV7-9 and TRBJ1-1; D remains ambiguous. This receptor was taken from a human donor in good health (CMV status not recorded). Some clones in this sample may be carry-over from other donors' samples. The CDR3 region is CASSLDGFIHLNTEAFF. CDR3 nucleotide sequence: TGTGCCAGCAGCCTTGACGGATTCATCCATTTGAACACTGAAGCTTTCTTT.